This is a list of T cell receptor beta chains from one sample in a study of cytomegalovirus exposure and HLA in healthy donors. Assay: immunoSEQ multiplex PCR; the TCRdb copy retains only in-frame clones and omits some. The sample holds more than 95,000 clones; around 10% are singletons and the top ten take 5.8%. Sequencing used PBMCs. These receptors were collected from a man aged 40-49 years in good health and CMV-seropositive. Each CDR3 is given with its conserved first and last residue.

>TRBJ2-1|TRBV13
CASSPPGTSLSDEQFF
>TRBJ2-7|TRBV2
CASTREPVYEQYF
>TRBJ2-7|TRBV5-1
CASSLVQGRNEQYF
>TRBJ2-7|TRBV7-9
CASSLTYEQYF
>TRBJ1-2|TRBV27
CASRRDRGKSYGYTF
>TRBJ2-7|TRBV11-2
CASSSSYEQYF
>TRBJ1-5|TRBV27
CASSFRDRESSGNQPQHF
>TRBJ2-3|TRBV13
CASKQGTSTDTQYF
>.|TRBV4-1
CASSHVTERAKRGEQYF
>TRBJ2-1|TRBV27
CASSSGRAAEQFF
>TRBJ1-5|TRBV29-1
CSVGGDRSNQPQHF
>TRBJ2-2|TRBV2
CASSESLAGQELFF
>TRBJ1-1|TRBV5-5
CASSFGGRGTEAFF
>TRBJ2-7|TRBV7-9
CASSIGQGSFYEQYF
>TRBJ1-5|TRBV19
CASRRGVEEQPQHF
>TRBJ1-1|TRBV11-3
CASSLDRDTEAFF
>TRBJ2-5|TRBV18
CASSPGLAEETQYF